This T cell receptor beta chain came from a study of shared clonotypes between healthy human individuals. Study results and caveats: The genetic and exposure-history diversity represented was limited by few donors.

Remarks on this clone: Antigen specificity is unknown.

The protocol was immunoSEQ multiplex PCR, while the TCRdb copy is restricted to in-frame clones and leaves out a portion. The sample lists approximately 500,000 clones; almost 97% were seen once. CDR1 and CDR2 (germline): MNHNS, SASEGT. CDR3 size: 12 residues. Trimming stripped 8 bases from V and 4 bases from J, with 11 bases between. The V call is TRBV6-1, the J call TRBJ1-2, with D perhaps matching TRBD1 (5 bases). The source material was naive CD4+ T cells sorted from blood. Subset defined: CD45RA+ positively selected. The clonotype originates from a woman between 25 and 40 years old in good health. CDR3 residues: CASSRDGYGYTF. For the CDR3, the DNA is TGTGCCAGCTCCCGGGACGGCTATGGCTACACCTTC.